Listed below are T cell receptor beta chains from one sample, sequenced in a study of a mutant IDH1 vaccine in newly diagnosed glioma. The protocol was immunoSEQ multiplex PCR, while the TCRdb copy is restricted to in-frame clones and leaves out a portion. This table holds tens of thousands of clones, approximately 85% found once. The source material was PBMCs, sampled from a glioma patient treated with radiotherapy, temozolomide or both. These receptors originate from a man between 40 and 49 years old with glioma. Both conserved end residues are part of each CDR3. The D gene is left open where the match is weak. Not all rows give a size; the values are once, few, many and, for expanded clones, a class.

j_call,clone_size,d_call,v_call,cdr3_nt,cdr3_aa
TRBJ1-5,NA,NA,TRBV4-1,TGCGCCAGCAGCCAAGGGTCCGGGAACAATCAGCCCCAGCATTTT,CASSQGSGNNQPQHF
TRBJ2-3,NA,TRBD2,TRBV7-2,TGTGCCAGCAGCTCCAGACTAGCGGGGGACCGTTCCACAGATACGCAGTATTTT,CASSSRLAGDRSTDTQYF
TRBJ1-2,medium-sized,NA,TRBV25-1,TGTGCCAGCAGTGAGGCAGGGCTAATAGACTACACCTTC,CASSEAGLIDYTF
TRBJ2-7,NA,TRBD2,TRBV5-1,TGCGCCAGCAGCTTAGCGGGACCGCTCTACGAGCAGTACTTC,CASSLAGPLYEQYF
TRBJ1-2,NA,NA,TRBV10-3,TGTGCCATCAGGAAGGGGAGCTCACATGGCTACACCTTC,CAIRKGSSHGYTF
TRBJ2-6,NA,TRBD1,TRBV7-2,TGTGCCAGCAGCTTCGAGACAGGGTCTGGGGCCAACGTCCTGACTTTC,CASSFETGSGANVLTF
TRBJ2-3,NA,NA,TRBV11-2,TGTGCCAGCAGCTCTTCGACCCCAGGAAAGCAGTATTTT,CASSSSTPGKQYF
TRBJ2-1,NA,TRBD2,TRBV9,TGTGCCAGCAGCGTCACTAGCGGGGGTTCCTACAATGAGCAGTTCTTC,CASSVTSGGSYNEQFF
TRBJ1-3,NA,NA,TRBV4-1,TGCGCCAGCAGCCAAGATGCCTCGGGGAGGGTCGCCACCATATATTTT,CASSQDASGRVATIYF
TRBJ2-3,NA,NA,TRBV30,TGTGCCTGGAGGAACGCGGATACGCAGTATTTT,CAWRNADTQYF